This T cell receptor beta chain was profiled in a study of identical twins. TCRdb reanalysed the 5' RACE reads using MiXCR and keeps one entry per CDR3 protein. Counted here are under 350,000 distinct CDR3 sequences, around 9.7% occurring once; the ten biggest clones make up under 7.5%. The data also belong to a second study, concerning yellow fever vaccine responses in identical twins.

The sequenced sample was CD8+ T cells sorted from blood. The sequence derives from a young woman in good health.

CDR3 in DNA: TGTGCCAGCAGTAACCGGGGAACCGTCTACGAGCAGTACTTC. It translates to CASSNRGTVYEQYF. V gene TRBV27 combines with J gene TRBJ2-7; tentative D call: TRBD2 (5 bases). In germline, CDR1 is MNHEY, CDR2 SMNVEV (reference sequence). Trimming cost V 5 bases and J 3 bases, with 14 bases left between them. The CDR3 sequence is 14 residues long.